This T cell receptor beta chain came from a study of OX40 agonist ivuxolimab in advanced cancers. Points from the study as a whole: At 0.1 to 3.0 mg/kg and by week 6, CD4+ and CD8+ T cells in the blood had expanded clonally.

The data were produced by immunoSEQ multiplex PCR, yet TCRdb's version contains in-frame clones alone and is incomplete. This table holds roughly 26,000 clones, about 88% found once. As to this clone: What it binds is not known.

The CDR3 loop spans 14 amino acids. Germline assignment: CDR1 SQVTM and CDR2 ANQGSEA. V shed 1 base and J 6 bases; nucleotides not matched to a gene: 6. The chain uses TRBV29-1 and TRBJ2-7; 10 positions match TRBD2. The sequencing here drew on CD4+ or CD8+ T cells sorted from blood, taken in a trial of the OX40 agonist ivuxolimab. The sequence came from an adult with an advanced solid tumor such as melanoma, head and neck, liver or kidney cancer. The CDR3 DNA reads as TGCAGCGTTGAAGGGCTAGCGGGAGTCGCCGAGCAGTACTTC. This gives the protein CSVEGLAGVAEQYF.